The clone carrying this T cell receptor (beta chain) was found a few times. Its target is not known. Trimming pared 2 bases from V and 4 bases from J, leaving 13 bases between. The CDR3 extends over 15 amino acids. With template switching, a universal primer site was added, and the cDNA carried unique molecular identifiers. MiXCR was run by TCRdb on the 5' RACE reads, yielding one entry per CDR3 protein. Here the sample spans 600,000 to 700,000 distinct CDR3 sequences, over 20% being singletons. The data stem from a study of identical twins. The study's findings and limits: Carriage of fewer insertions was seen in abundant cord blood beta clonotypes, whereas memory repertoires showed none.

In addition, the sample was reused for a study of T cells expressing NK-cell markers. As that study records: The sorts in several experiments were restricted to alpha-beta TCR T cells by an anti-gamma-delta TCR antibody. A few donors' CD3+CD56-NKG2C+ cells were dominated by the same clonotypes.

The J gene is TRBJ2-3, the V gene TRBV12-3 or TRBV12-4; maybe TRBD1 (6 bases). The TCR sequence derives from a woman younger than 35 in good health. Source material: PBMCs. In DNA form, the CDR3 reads TGTGCCAGCAGTTTACCAGGGGCTGAGGCAGATACGCAGTATTTT. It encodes CASSLPGAEADTQYF.